This T cell receptor beta chain is drawn from a study of regulatory T cells in long-lasting Graves disease. Time point given: newly diagnosed GD, antithyroid drugs for less than 3 months. Isolated PBMC RNA provided the starting material for the TCR library. Construction of TCR beta libraries relied on iRepertoire HTBI primers and on Arm-PCR targeting CDR3 regions. TCRdb re-analysed the multiplex PCR reads in MiXCR, keeping a single row per CDR3 protein. This sample carries 350,000 to 500,000 distinct CDR3 sequences, 14% of them seen once, and the ten largest clones take approximately 17%. General study findings and limits: Patients with persistent Graves' had lower TCR diversity than newly diagnosed patients.

Trimming took off 7 bases at V and 4 bases at J, with 11 bases between the two ends. Looked up from germline, CDR1 is MNHEY and CDR2 is SMNVEV (reference sequence). The CDR3 spans 14 residues. On this clonotype: As yet, its antigen is unknown.

The data also belong to a second study, concerning T cells in Graves' hyperthyroidism and ophthalmopathy.

Here the sequenced sample was peripheral blood mononuclear cells (PBMCs), taken at new diagnosis, from a patient treated with antithyroid drugs. The genes are TRBV27 and TRBJ1-6, with D hard to call. The TCR originated in a woman aged 50 to 60 with Graves disease. The CDR3 DNA is TGTGCCAGCACAGACCCGGGGTATAATTCACCCCTCCACTTT. Translation gives CASTDPGYNSPLHF.